This T cell receptor (beta chain) was found in a study of identical twins. MiXCR, applied by TCRdb to the 5' RACE reads, yields one record per CDR3 protein. The sample yields approximately 220,000 distinct CDR3 sequences, around 8.1% seen once. This clonotype was observed many times. CDR3 size: 17 residues. Trimming removed 4 bases at V and 2 bases at J, with 24 bases between. Germline CDR1 and CDR2: SQVTM and ANQGSEA. The same data also went into a second study, on yellow fever vaccine responses in identical twins.

This TCR was recovered from a woman aged 18-29 years in good health. This chain uses TRBV29-1 with TRBJ2-7; a possible D gene is TRBD1 (5 bases). The source material was memory (CD45RO+) T cells sorted from blood. The DNA of the CDR3 is TGCAGCGTTGCGGCTGAAGTATGGGGCCGCAATCCCTACGAGCAGTACTTC. Its protein is CSVAAEVWGRNPYEQYF.